Each of the 9 T cell receptor beta chains below was sequenced from the same sample in a study of cytomegalovirus exposure and HLA in healthy donors. PCR used 60 Vbeta primers and 13 Jbeta primers. TCRdb's copy holds only in-frame clones and misses some; the assay was immunoSEQ multiplex PCR. Of roughly 140,000 clones in the sample, approximately 84% were seen once. The source material was PBMCs. Receptors were obtained from a woman in her fifties or sixties in good health and CMV-seropositive.

The rearrangement joins TRBV30 to TRBJ2-5; unclear D gene. Germline CDR1 reads GTSNPN; CDR2 reads SVGIG (reference sequence). There are 13 residues in the CDR3. The germline V and J ends were trimmed by 0 bases and 0 bases, with 5 bases remaining between them. CDR3 residues: CAWSVEYQETQYF. The CDR3 region has the DNA TGTGCCTGGAGTGTGGAGTACCAAGAGACCCAGTACTTC.

The CDR3 protein is CASSATSSTGEQYF. The CDR3 DNA sequence: TGTGCCAGCAGTGCGACTAGCTCCACGGGCGAGCAGTACTTC. The chain employs TRBV2 and TRBJ2-7, with TRBD2 matching 7 bases. The CDR3 length is 14 residues. Per germline, CDR1 SNHLY and CDR2 FYNNEI. V shed 4 bases and J 6 bases; nucleotides not matched to a gene: 9.

The chain recombines TRBV27 with TRBJ2-7; 9 nucleotides align to TRBD2. V was clipped by 5 bases and J by 6 bases; unmatched bases: 14. Looked up from germline, CDR1 is MNHEY and CDR2 is SMNVEV (reference sequence). This CDR3 is 16 amino acids long. CDR3 sequence: CASSLTGTSFSLEQYF. CDR3 in DNA: TGTGCCAGCAGTCTAACAGGGACTAGCTTTTCCCTCGAGCAGTACTTC.

This clone was counted once. The rearrangement links TRBV28 to TRBJ2-7, with 8 nucleotides matching TRBD2. The CDR3 is 16 residues long. The germline V gene encodes CDR1 MDHEN and CDR2 SYDVKM. V was pared by 8 bases and J by 2 bases, with 14 bases of the junction left unmatched. The CDR3 DNA reads as TGTGCCAGCGGACTCCCCGGGGGGGCAGCCCCCTACGAGCAGTACTTC. This sequence encodes CASGLPGGAAPYEQYF.

The V call is TRBV4-3, the J call TRBJ2-7; 9 bases match TRBD1. This CDR3 has 18 residues. V lost 6 bases to trimming and J lost 4 bases; unmatched junction nucleotides: 19. Germline V gene lookup returns CDR1 LGHNA and CDR2 YSLEER. CDR3 sequence (DNA): TGCGCCAGCAGTCGCTCCGCAGGACAGGGGAGAGATTTTTACGAGCAGTACTTC. Amino acids: CASSRSAGQGRDFYEQYF.

By frequency in the sample, this clone is large. The sample has other DNA sequences that encode this CDR3 too. The V and J genes are TRBV10-2 and TRBJ1-5, with D perhaps matching TRBD1 (6 bases). The CDR3 has 13 residues. V was pared by 7 bases and J by 5 bases, with 12 bases between. Germline V gives CDR1 WSHSY, CDR2 SAAADI. This CDR3 is CASTTGWDQPQHF. Written as DNA, the CDR3 is TGCGCCAGCACGACAGGATGGGATCAGCCCCAGCATTTT.

The chain carries TRBV7-9 and TRBJ2-7, with D uncertain. Trimming pared 4 bases from V and 5 bases from J, leaving 12 bases between. CDR3 size: 13 residues. Germline-derived CDR1 and CDR2 are SEHNR and FQNEAQ (reference sequence). The CDR3 sequence is CASSSYGTDEQYF. In DNA form, the CDR3 reads TGTGCCAGCAGCTCCTACGGTACCGACGAGCAGTACTTC. Full variable domain (outside the CDR3, taken from reference TRBV7-9 and TRBJ2-7): DTGVSQNPRHKITKRGQNVTFRCDPISEHNRLYWYRQTLGQGPEFLTYFQNEAQLEKSRLLSDRFSAERPKGSFSTLEIQRTEQGDSAMYLCASSSYGTDEQYFGPGTRLTVT.

The count of this clone is one. The rearrangement joins TRBV6-5 to TRBJ1-1; D not resolved. In germline, CDR1 is MNHEY, CDR2 SVGAGI. The V gene lost 6 bases and the J gene lost 11 bases, with 16 bases spanning the gap. CDR3 length equals 12 residues. The CDR3 protein is CASRPRSMRAFF. The CDR3 DNA reads as TGTGCCAGCAGGCCCAGAAGCATGAGGGCTTTCTTT.

The chain uses TRBV30 and TRBJ1-5; 7 bases map to TRBD1. Germline lookup yields CDR1 GTSNPN and CDR2 SVGIG (reference sequence). Germline trimming cut 3 bases from V and 3 bases from J; bases unmatched to any gene: 2. The CDR3 contains 13 residues. CDR3 protein: CAWRGTANQPQHF. Here the CDR3 DNA reads TGTGCCTGGAGGGGGACAGCCAATCAGCCCCAGCATTTT.